This entry lists 30 T cell receptor beta chains sequenced from one sample in a study of T-cell reconstitution after alpha-beta-depleted transplantation in children (dated by TCRdb to about 2016). Broad study findings and their caveats: Over subsequent months, a decline in hyperexpanded clone frequencies was noted, and after one year, T-cell counts and TCRbeta diversity were mostly ascribed to newly produced T cells.

These receptors have no known antigen. Interpreted using the paper, the treatment or condition label stands for: allogeneic hematopoietic cell transplantation with graft depleted of TCRalphabeta T cells and CD19 B cells. Receptors were amplified or captured by PCR. The sample was run on an Illumina HiSeq 2500. TCR libraries were prepared with molecular barcoding, using unique molecular identifiers to normalize TCRbeta repertoire quantification. TCRdb applied fastp at Q25 and MiXCR to the public reads, then kept only in-frame beta chains. Each record represents a unique CDR3 protein, reported with the most common genes and DNA among its rows. This sample comprises about 290,000 distinct CDR3 sequences, over 7% of them detected only once. 8.5% to 9.5% of the sample is taken by the ten largest. The source material was peripheral blood, sampled 360 days after TCRalphabeta/CD19-depleted stem cell transplant. All receptors come from a female patient aged 2-9 years who had a stem cell transplant for Fanconi anemia, so the T cells may come from the graft donor.

This clonotype showed up many times. This chain links TRBV14 with TRBJ2-2, with 7 bases fitting TRBD1. Trimming at V came to 4 bases and at J to 5 bases, leaving 7 bases not matched to a gene. In germline, CDR1 is SGHDN, CDR2 FVKESK. The CDR3 loop spans 15 amino acids. The CDR3 DNA follows: TGTGCCAGCAGCCCGACAGGGATGGGAACCGGGGAGCTGTTTTTT. Translating gives CASSPTGMGTGELFF.

This clonotype has ten or more counts. The chain uses TRBV27 and TRBJ2-3; 7 nucleotides match TRBD2. CDR3 length equals 15 residues. The J segment lost 10 bases and the V segment lost 1 base, leaving 11 bases of the junction unmatched. Looked up from germline, CDR1 is MNHEY and CDR2 is SMNVEV (reference sequence). The CDR3 region has the DNA TGTGCCAGCAGTTTATGGGGGGAGGGCTCGAGGGCGCAGTATTTT. It translates to CASSLWGEGSRAQYF.

This clonotype was detected ten times or more. The rearrangement links TRBV12-3 or TRBV12-4 to TRBJ2-3; the match to TRBD2 covers 12 bases. There are 19 residues in the CDR3. With 5 bases clipped from V and 0 bases from J, the junction kept 12 bases outside the gene matches. CDR3 sequence: CASSHGLAGPTHSTDTQYF. The CDR3 bases are TGTGCCAGCAGTCACGGACTAGCGGGACCGACACATAGCACAGATACGCAGTATTTT.

The chain recombines TRBV20-1 with TRBJ2-7; 10 nucleotides agree with TRBD1. V trimming: 5 bases; J trimming: 5 bases; junction bases outside the gene matches: 12. The CDR3 totals 15 residues. The germline V gene encodes CDR1 DFQATT and CDR2 SNEGSKA (reference sequence). The chain's CDR3 is CSASFGTGAFDEQYF. The CDR3 DNA sequence: TGCAGTGCTTCTTTCGGGACAGGGGCATTCGACGAGCAGTACTTC.

The sample holds many counts of this clonotype. The V call is TRBV29-1, the J call TRBJ2-3; 8 nucleotides match TRBD2. Germline V gene lookup returns CDR1 SQVTM and CDR2 ANQGSEA. The junction had 6 bases not matched to a gene; V was cut back by 4 bases and J by 3 bases. This CDR3 has 14 amino acids. CDR3 nucleotides: TGCAGCGTTGCAACCGGGGGGGTAACAGATACGCAGTATTTT. Translation: CSVATGGVTDTQYF.

This clonotype has a count of ten or more. This chain joins TRBV10-3 and TRBJ1-2; 8 bases are a match to TRBD1. The junction had 1 base not matched to a gene; V was cut back by 3 bases and J by 7 bases. The CDR3 contains 12 residues. CDR1 and CDR2 (germline): ENHRY, SYGVKD. CDR3: CAISDDRGGYTF. CDR3 nucleotides: TGTGCCATCAGTGACGACAGGGGTGGCTACACCTTC.

In this sample, this clonotype turned up a few times. This chain joins TRBV9 and TRBJ1-1; unclear D gene. There are 14 residues in the CDR3. V lost 0 bases and J lost 3, with 9 bases in between. Germline CDR1 SGDLS, CDR2 YYNGEE. CDR3 in amino acids: CASSVDPDYTEAFF. The CDR3 bases are TGTGCCAGCAGCGTAGACCCAGACTACACTGAAGCTTTCTTT.

The rearrangement joins TRBV11-2 to TRBJ2-1; 11 bases agree with TRBD2. V lost 3 bases to trimming and J lost 2 bases; unmatched junction nucleotides: 9. This CDR3 contains 18 residues. CDR1 is SGHAT and CDR2 is FQNNGV in the germline V gene. In DNA form, the CDR3 reads TGTGCCAGCAGCTTGGGCCCGGGACTAGCGGTACCCTACAATGAGCAGTTCTTC. Protein: CASSLGPGLAVPYNEQFF.

The chain is built from TRBV9 and TRBJ2-3; D ambiguous. CDR1 is SGDLS, CDR2 YYNGEE, per germline. The CDR3 runs 14 residues. Between the trimmed V and J ends, which lost 6 bases and 4 bases, there was a span of 15 bases. The CDR3 reads CASNGGFAADTQYF. The CDR3 DNA reads TGTGCCAGCAACGGCGGCTTTGCCGCAGATACGCAGTATTTT.

This clonotype was observed at least ten times. The V call is TRBV7-2, the J call TRBJ2-7; maybe TRBD1 (8 bases). The V end lost 2 bases, the J end lost 1 base, and 12 bases lay between the germline ends. Germline loops: CDR1 SGHTA, CDR2 FQGNSA. The CDR3 has 15 amino acids. CDR3 in amino acids: CASSLSGTGSYEQYF. The CDR3 bases are TGTGCCAGCAGCTTAAGCGGGACAGGTTCCTACGAGCAGTACTTC. Full variable domain (rest looked up from reference TRBV7-2 and TRBJ2-7): GAGVSQSPSNKVTEKGKDVELRCDPISGHTALYWYRQSLGQGLEFLIYFQGNSAPDKSGLPSDRFSAERTGGSVSTLTIQRTQQEDSAVYLCASSLSGTGSYEQYFGPGTRLTVT.

This clonotype was detected a few times. The chain recombines TRBV5-1 with TRBJ1-1; D is ambiguous. This CDR3 is built from 14 residues. Trimming took 1 base from V and 3 from J, leaving 10 bases between them. Germline CDR1 SGHRS, CDR2 YFSETQ. The CDR3 sequence: CASSLSDGHTEAFF. In DNA, the CDR3 is TGCGCCAGCAGCTTGTCCGATGGTCACACTGAAGCTTTCTTT.

This clonotype was counted many times. The chain joins TRBV12-3 or TRBV12-4 to TRBJ1-4; 10 nucleotides align to TRBD1. This CDR3 spans 14 amino acids. With 3 bases clipped from V and 10 bases from J, the junction kept 5 bases outside the gene matches. This chain's CDR3 is CASSFETGGGKLFF. CDR3 nucleotide sequence: TGTGCCAGCAGTTTTGAGACAGGGGGCGGAAAACTGTTTTTT.

This clonotype has a count of ten or more. This rearrangement joins TRBV28 to TRBJ1-2, with 9 bases that match TRBD1. Germline V CDR1 and CDR2: MDHEN, SYDVKM. V shed 6 bases and J 3 bases; nucleotides not matched to a gene: 8. This CDR3 comprises 15 residues. This CDR3 reads CASSPQDRGDYGYTF. For the CDR3, the DNA is TGTGCCAGCAGCCCGCAGGACAGGGGCGACTATGGCTACACCTTC.

The table lists this clonotype with a few counts. The J gene is TRBJ2-7, the V gene TRBV28, with TRBD2 matching 8 bases. The CDR3 extends over 14 amino acids. Germline assignment: CDR1 MDHEN and CDR2 SYDVKM. V was pared by 7 bases and J by 4 bases, with 9 bases of the junction left unmatched. The CDR3: CASKRLASSYEQYF. In nucleotides, the CDR3 is TGTGCCAGCAAGCGACTAGCGTCTTCATACGAGCAGTACTTC.

This clonotype was seen ten or more times. The chain couples TRBV27 to TRBJ2-2; a weak D match, TRBD2 (6 bases). With 0 bases removed from V and 6 bases from J, the gap between germline ends came to 14 bases. The CDR3 loop spans 16 amino acids. The germline gives CDR1 MNHEY, CDR2 SMNVEV (reference sequence). The CDR3 DNA reads TGTGCCAGCAGTTTATCGCTGGAGGGTCGATCCGGGGAGCTGTTTTTT. It codes for CASSLSLEGRSGELFF.

At least ten counts were recorded for this clonotype. The chain couples TRBV20-1 to TRBJ2-2; 11 bases are shared with TRBD2. Germline lookup yields CDR1 DFQATT and CDR2 SNEGSKA (reference sequence). Unmatched junction bases numbered 3, after V lost 2 bases and J lost 4 bases. The CDR3 consists of 15 residues. This CDR3 reads CSARTGTSGTGELFF. DNA of the CDR3: TGCAGTGCTAGAACCGGGACTAGCGGCACCGGGGAGCTGTTTTTT.

V and J are TRBV18 and TRBJ2-5; TRBD2 matches 10 bases. Germline assignment: CDR1 KGHSH and CDR2 LQKENI. Trimming took 5 bases from V and 4 from J; bases not matched to a gene: 7. CDR3 length equals 15 residues. The CDR3 region has the DNA TGTGCCAGCTCATCGGGACTAGCGAGGGGAGAGACCCAGTACTTC. Amino acid sequence: CASSSGLARGETQYF.

V is TRBV25-1 and J is TRBJ1-3, with D hard to call. Trimming took off 7 bases at V and 7 bases at J, with 8 bases between the two ends. CDR3 size: 11 residues. Germline loops: CDR1 MGHDK, CDR2 SYGVNS. CDR3 sequence (DNA): TGTGCCAGCAAAAATGGGAACACCATATATTTT. This gives the protein CASKNGNTIYF.

V usage is TRBV20-1 and J usage is TRBJ2-1; 8 nucleotides line up with TRBD2. With V trimmed by 6 bases and J by 3 bases, 7 bases remained unmatched. The CDR3 loop spans 14 amino acids. Germline values: CDR1 DFQATT, CDR2 SNEGSKA (reference sequence). CDR3 nucleotides: TGCAGTGCCAGTAGCGGGGCTATCTACAATGAGCAGTTCTTC. Translation: CSASSGAIYNEQFF.

Ten or more counts support this clonotype. The chain carries TRBV27 and TRBJ1-2; 11 bases map to TRBD1. Germline lookup yields CDR1 MNHEY and CDR2 SMNVEV (reference sequence). The V segment lost 3 bases and the J segment 4 bases; nucleotides outside the gene matches: 10. This CDR3 comprises 17 residues. The CDR3 DNA follows: TGTGCCAGCAGTTTCAGGACAGGGGGCACCGCAAGCTATGGCTACACCTTC. Residues: CASSFRTGGTASYGYTF.

This clonotype was recorded many times. V and J are TRBV12-3 or TRBV12-4 and TRBJ2-2; 10 bases map to TRBD1. The CDR3 totals 17 residues. V shed 5 bases and J 4 bases; nucleotides not matched to a gene: 10. DNA for the CDR3: TGTGCCAGCAGTAGTAAACGACAGGGGGCTAGCACCGGGGAGCTGTTTTTT. It translates to CASSSKRQGASTGELFF.

This clonotype was seen at least ten times. The chain links TRBV20-1 to TRBJ2-3, with TRBD2 as a possible D gene (5 bases). CDR1 is DFQATT and CDR2 is SNEGSKA in the germline V gene (reference sequence). The CDR3 consists of 15 residues. The V end lost 3 bases, the J end lost 2 bases, and 15 bases lay between the germline ends. This CDR3 is CSASSSGAFTDTQYF. The CDR3 bases are TGCAGTGCTAGTTCAAGCGGAGCGTTCACAGATACGCAGTATTTT.

This clonotype was recorded a few times. The V and J genes are TRBV2 and TRBJ2-6; 9 positions agree with TRBD1. After removal of 7 bases from V and 1 base from J, the junction contained 5 bases not matched to a gene. The CDR3 spans 16 residues. Germline V gene lookup returns CDR1 SNHLY and CDR2 FYNNEI. CDR3 in DNA: TGTGCCAGCATCGGGACAGGGAAATCTGGGGCCAACGTCCTGACTTTC. It encodes CASIGTGKSGANVLTF.

This clonotype was observed at least ten times. The chain employs TRBV5-1 and TRBJ2-7; possible D gene TRBD2, 5 bases. Germline V lookup: CDR1 SGHRS, CDR2 YFSETQ. Trimming took off 0 bases at V and 2 bases at J, with 18 bases between the two ends. The CDR3 spans 17 residues. CDR3 residues: CASSLAVNPSGTYEQYF. The CDR3 bases are TGCGCCAGCAGCTTGGCAGTTAACCCAAGCGGAACCTACGAGCAGTACTTC.

This clonotype was recorded many times. V is TRBV6-5 and J is TRBJ2-3, with D possibly being TRBD1 (6 bases). V lost 11 bases and J lost 1, with 28 bases in between. Germline CDR1 MNHEY, CDR2 SVGAGI. CDR3 size: 18 residues. CDR3 loop: CASSRLDREIFGTDTQYF. Here the CDR3 DNA reads TGTGCCTCCTCTCGGCTGGACAGAGAGATTTTCGGCACAGATACGCAGTATTTT.

This clonotype was seen more than once but under ten times. The rearrangement links TRBV6-1 to TRBJ1-2; D is possibly TRBD1 (5 bases). Germline-derived CDR1 and CDR2 are MNHNS and SASEGT. The CDR3 runs 13 residues. V shed 6 bases and J shed 4 bases, with 12 bases lying between them. The CDR3 loop is CASSDGGTYGYTF. CDR3 nucleotides: TGTGCCAGCAGCGACGGGGGGACCTATGGCTACACCTTC.

In the case of this clonotype: This may be a read error, as it is one base from a much larger clone. This chain uses TRBV18 with TRBJ2-7; D remains ambiguous. Germline values: CDR1 KGHSH, CDR2 LQKENI. The CDR3 consists of 14 residues. This chain's CDR3 is CASSPASGFYGQYF. The CDR3 bases are TGTGCCAGCTCACCAGCTTCGGGTTTCTACGGGCAGTACTTC.

The sample holds a few counts of this clonotype. The CDR3 DNA reads TGCAGTGCTAGAGTAGCGGGAGACCACTACGAGCAGTACTTC. Translating it yields CSARVAGDHYEQYF. The chain joins TRBV20-1 to TRBJ2-7; 9 positions match TRBD2. V trimming: 1 base; J trimming: 3 bases; junction bases outside the gene matches: 4. This CDR3 contains 14 residues. Germline lookup yields CDR1 DFQATT and CDR2 SNEGSKA (reference sequence).

The chain is built from TRBV4-1 and TRBJ1-4, with D hard to call. Germline CDR1 MGHRA, CDR2 YSYEKL. V shed 2 bases and J shed 12 bases, with 10 bases lying between them. This CDR3 comprises 12 residues. The CDR3 nucleotides are TGCGCCAGCAGCCAAACGGGCTTTGAACTGTTTTTT. It codes for CASSQTGFELFF.

This sequence joins TRBV5-5 and TRBJ2-1, with D hard to call. The CDR3 runs to 12 residues. V lost 7 bases, J lost 12 bases, and 17 bases lay in between. Looked up from germline, CDR1 is SGHKS and CDR2 is YYEKEE (reference sequence). DNA of the CDR3: TGTGCCAGCGCAGGTTTGGGGTTGAGGCAGTTCTTC. It codes for CASAGLGLRQFF.